A single sample gave rise to the 20 T cell receptor beta chains below, sequenced in a study of blood T cell repertoires in COVID-19. This table comes from immunoSEQ multiplex PCR, and its TCRdb copy is limited to in-frame clones, with some not included. The table shows 35,000 to 40,000 clones, with around 83% occurring only once. The sequenced material came from peripheral blood. The receptors originated from a human donor in a cohort sampled during active COVID-19.

A single count supports this clone. V is TRBV3-1 (or the pseudogene TRBV3-2) and J is TRBJ1-1; D not resolved. Germline CDR1 reads LGHDT; CDR2 reads YNNKEL (reference sequence). Deletions cut 3 bases from V and 5 bases from J, with 10 bases between. The CDR3 is 13 residues long. The DNA of the CDR3 is TGTGCCAGCAGCCATGAGGGATATACTGAAGCTTTCTTT. This sequence encodes CASSHEGYTEAFF.

The chain carries TRBV5-1 and TRBJ2-7; TRBD1 agrees at 11 bases. This CDR3 spans 15 amino acids. Germline-derived CDR1 and CDR2 are SGHRS and YFSETQ. With V trimmed by 3 bases and J by 0 bases, 2 bases remained unmatched. CDR3 sequence (DNA): TGCGCCAGCAGCTCCGGGACAGGGGGCTCCTACGAGCAGTACTTC. Amino acids: CASSSGTGGSYEQYF.

This clone was recorded a few times. The chain employs TRBV6-1 and TRBJ2-3; 7 nucleotides agree with TRBD2. The CDR3 extends over 16 amino acids. With V trimmed by 3 bases and J by 2 bases, 8 bases remained unmatched. CDR1 and CDR2 from the germline V gene are MNHNS and SASEGT. The CDR3 DNA reads TGTGCCAGCAGTGATCGGGCGGGGGTAACCACAGATACGCAGTATTTT. Its protein is CASSDRAGVTTDTQYF.

The chain carries TRBV15 and TRBJ2-5, with a tentative D call TRBD2 (6 bases). Trimming shortened V by 0 bases and J by 4 bases, and 12 bases separated the two germline ends. This CDR3 spans 15 amino acids. Germline V gene data show CDR1 as LNHNV and CDR2 as YYDKDF (reference sequence). DNA of the CDR3: TGTGCCACCAGCAGAGAACTTATGGGAGGAGAGACCCAGTACTTC. Translation gives CATSRELMGGETQYF.

The rearrangement links TRBV19 to TRBJ1-2; D is undetermined. This CDR3 spans 13 amino acids. Germline CDR1 LNHDA, CDR2 SQIVND (reference sequence). V was clipped by 4 bases and J by 4 bases, with 10 bases between them. CDR3 sequence reads: CASSRVEGYGYTF. The CDR3 DNA is TGTGCCAGTAGTAGAGTGGAGGGCTATGGCTACACCTTC.

This clone was seen a few times. The V call is TRBV7-8, the J call TRBJ2-7; 9 bases are a match to TRBD1. The CDR3 consists of 14 residues. Losses at the gene ends were 1 base for V and 2 bases for J; bases not matched to a gene: 0. CDR1 and CDR2 (germline): SGHVS, FQNEAQ. CDR3 DNA sequence: TGTGCCAGCAGCTTAGGACAGGGGGCCTACGAGCAGTACTTC. Protein: CASSLGQGAYEQYF.

V usage is TRBV6-5 and J usage is TRBJ1-2; tentatively, D is TRBD1 (6 bases). V was clipped by 9 bases and J by 4 bases, with 12 bases between them. Germline V gene data show CDR1 as MNHEY and CDR2 as SVGAGI. The length of the CDR3 is 12 residues. This chain's CDR3 is CASKDSTYGYTF. The CDR3 nucleotides are TGTGCCAGTAAGGACAGTACCTATGGCTACACCTTC.

The genes are TRBV19 and TRBJ1-3; TRBD1 might be the D (6 bases). The germline V and J ends were trimmed by 7 bases and 0 bases, with 13 bases remaining between them. The CDR3 covers 15 residues. CDR1 is LNHDA and CDR2 is SQIVND in the germline V gene (reference sequence). CDR3 in amino acids: CASTPTGLSGNTIYF. The CDR3 bases are TGTGCCAGTACCCCGACAGGCCTCTCTGGAAACACCATATATTTT. The complete variable domain, with remaining parts taken from reference TRBV19 and TRBJ1-3, reads DGGITQSPKYLFRKEGQNVTLSCEQNLNHDAMYWYRQDPGQGLRLIYYSQIVNDFQKGDIAEGYSVSREKKESFPLTVTSAQKNPTAFYLCASTPTGLSGNTIYFGEGSWLTVV.

The chain recombines TRBV5-1 with TRBJ2-5; a weak D match, TRBD2 (5 bases). Germline V lookup: CDR1 SGHRS, CDR2 YFSETQ. The CDR3 loop spans 15 amino acids. Trimming cost V 4 bases and J 2 bases, with 15 bases left between them. CDR3 amino acids: CASSRGAERQETQYF. For the CDR3, the DNA is TGCGCCAGCAGCCGAGGCGCGGAGCGGCAAGAGACCCAGTACTTC.

The J gene is TRBJ1-1, the V gene TRBV2; TRBD1 aligns across 9 bases. CDR3 length equals 16 residues. Losses at the gene ends were 1 base for V and 0 bases for J; bases not matched to a gene: 3. The germline V gene encodes CDR1 SNHLY and CDR2 FYNNEI. For the CDR3, the DNA is TGTGCCAGCAGTGAAGAAGGGACAGGGATGAACACTGAAGCTTTCTTT. Encoded protein: CASSEEGTGMNTEAFF.

The chain links TRBV28 to TRBJ2-1; 13 nucleotides agree with TRBD2. The CDR3 has 17 residues. Germline V CDR1 and CDR2: MDHEN, SYDVKM. V was clipped by 6 bases and J by 4 bases; unmatched bases: 9. The CDR3 region has the DNA TGTGCCAGCAGCCCCTGGACTAGCGGGGGCCATTACAATGAGCAGTTCTTC. Its translation is CASSPWTSGGHYNEQFF.

The chain links TRBV5-4 to TRBJ2-6; D unresolved. CDR3 size: 15 residues. The ends were cut back, 2 bases at V and 0 bases at J, with 6 bases in the middle. CDR1 is SGHNT and CDR2 is YYREEE in the germline V gene (reference sequence). The CDR3 region is CASSFSGSGANVLTF. The DNA of the CDR3 is TGTGCCAGCAGCTTTTCGGGCTCTGGGGCCAACGTCCTGACTTTC.

This clone has only one observation. Written as DNA, the CDR3 is TGTGCCAGCAGTTGGACAATCACCGGGGAGCTGTTTTTT. This encodes CASSWTITGELFF. The chain has TRBV11-3 and TRBJ2-2; a possible D gene is TRBD1 (5 bases). The CDR3 contains 13 residues. V was shortened by 6 bases and J by 4 bases, with 9 bases between the two germline ends. Germline CDR1 is SGHNT and CDR2 is YENEEA.

In this sample, this clone turned up once. V is TRBV29-1 and J is TRBJ1-3; 7 positions agree with TRBD1. With V trimmed by 7 bases and J by 0 bases, 6 bases remained unmatched. Germline CDR1 SQVTM, CDR2 ANQGSEA. The CDR3 covers 14 residues. The CDR3 DNA sequence: TGCAGCGCGGAACAGGGGAACTCTGGAAACACCATATATTTT. It encodes CSAEQGNSGNTIYF.

V usage is TRBV11-1 and J usage is TRBJ2-3, with D perhaps matching TRBD2 (5 bases). Germline V lookup: CDR1 SGHAT, CDR2 FQDESV (reference sequence). The CDR3 spans 13 residues. Trimming took off 5 bases at V and 2 bases at J, with 8 bases between the two ends. The CDR3, as DNA: TGTGCCAGCAGCACCGGGAACACAGATACGCAGTATTTT. Amino acid sequence: CASSTGNTDTQYF.

The chain recombines TRBV6-5 with TRBJ2-3; TRBD2 is a possible D gene (6 bases). Trimming left V 8 bases short and J 8 bases short, with 11 bases between. Germline-derived CDR1 and CDR2 are MNHEY and SVGAGI. The CDR3 runs to 11 residues. CDR3 DNA sequence: TGTGCCAGCTTGGGCGGGATTACGCAGTATTTT. This gives the protein CASLGGITQYF.

In its sample, this clone was seen a few times. The V gene is TRBV7-9, the J gene TRBJ1-5; D is unresolved. This CDR3 region has 14 residues. The germline V and J ends were trimmed by 3 bases and 3 bases, with 9 bases remaining between them. Germline V gene sequence: CDR1 SEHNR, CDR2 FQNEAQ (reference sequence). CDR3 region: CASSLAVNNQPQHF. CDR3 DNA: TGTGCCAGCAGCTTGGCGGTGAACAATCAGCCCCAGCATTTT. Drawing the rest from reference TRBV7-9 and TRBJ1-5, the complete variable domain is DTGVSQNPRHKITKRGQNVTFRCDPISEHNRLYWYRQTLGQGPEFLTYFQNEAQLEKSRLLSDRFSAERPKGSFSTLEIQRTEQGDSAMYLCASSLAVNNQPQHFGDGTRLSIL.

This clone was picked up a small number of times. V and J are TRBV7-8 and TRBJ2-3, with D unresolved. CDR1 and CDR2 from the germline V gene are SGHVS and FQNEAQ. V lost 0 bases to trimming and J lost 1 base, with 8 bases between them. The CDR3 loop spans 15 amino acids. CDR3 in DNA: TGTGCCAGCAGCTTAGCGAGCTTTGGCACAGATACGCAGTATTTT. Encoded protein: CASSLASFGTDTQYF.

The V and J genes are TRBV2 and TRBJ1-6; D gene unclear. The germline V and J ends were trimmed by 0 bases and 9 bases, with 15 bases remaining between them. The length of the CDR3 is 16 residues. The V gene's germline CDR1 is SNHLY and CDR2 FYNNEI. CDR3 nucleotides: TGTGCCAGCAGTGAAGCGCGGGCGGGGAACGGTTCACCCCTCCACTTT. Its translation is CASSEARAGNGSPLHF. The entire variable domain, with the rest obtained from reference TRBV2 and TRBJ1-6, is as follows: EPEVTQTPSHQVTQMGQEVILRCVPISNHLYFYWYRQILGQKVEFLVSFYNNEISEKSEIFDDQFSVERPDGSNFTLKIRSTKLEDSAMYFCASSEARAGNGSPLHFGNGTRLTVT.

V usage is TRBV5-1 and J usage is TRBJ1-3, with D perhaps TRBD1 (6 bases). The CDR3 loop spans 13 amino acids. Germline V CDR1 and CDR2: SGHRS, YFSETQ. Trimming took off 0 bases at V and 8 bases at J, with 9 bases between the two ends. As DNA, the CDR3 is TGCGCCAGCAGCTTGGTGGGACAAGACACCATATATTTT. Its translation: CASSLVGQDTIYF.